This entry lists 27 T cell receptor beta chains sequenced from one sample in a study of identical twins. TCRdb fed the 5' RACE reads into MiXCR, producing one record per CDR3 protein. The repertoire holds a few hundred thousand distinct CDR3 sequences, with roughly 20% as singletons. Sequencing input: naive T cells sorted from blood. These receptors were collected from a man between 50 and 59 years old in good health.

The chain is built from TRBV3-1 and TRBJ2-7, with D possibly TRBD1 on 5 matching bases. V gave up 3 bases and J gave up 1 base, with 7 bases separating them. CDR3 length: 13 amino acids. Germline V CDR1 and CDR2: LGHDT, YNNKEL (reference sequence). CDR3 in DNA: TGTGCCAGCAGCCATCAGGGATCCTACGAGCAGTACTTC. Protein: CASSHQGSYEQYF.

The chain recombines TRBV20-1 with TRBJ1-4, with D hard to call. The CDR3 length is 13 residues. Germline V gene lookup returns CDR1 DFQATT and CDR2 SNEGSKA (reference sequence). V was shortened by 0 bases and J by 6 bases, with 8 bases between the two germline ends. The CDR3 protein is CSARDPGYEKLFF. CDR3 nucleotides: TGCAGTGCTAGAGATCCGGGGTATGAAAAACTGTTTTTT.

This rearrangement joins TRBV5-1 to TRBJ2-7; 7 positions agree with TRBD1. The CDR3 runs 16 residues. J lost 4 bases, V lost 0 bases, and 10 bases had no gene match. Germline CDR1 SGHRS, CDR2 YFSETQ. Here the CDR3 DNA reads TGCGCCAGCAGCTTGGGGGGTGGGACAGAGACATACGAGCAGTACTTC. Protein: CASSLGGGTETYEQYF.

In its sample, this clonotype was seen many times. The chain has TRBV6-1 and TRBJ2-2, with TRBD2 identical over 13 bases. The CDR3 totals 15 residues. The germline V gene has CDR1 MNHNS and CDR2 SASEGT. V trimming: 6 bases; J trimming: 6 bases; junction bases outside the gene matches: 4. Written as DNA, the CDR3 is TGTGCCAGCAGGGAAACTAGCGGGGGGGCCGGGGAGCTGTTTTTT. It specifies CASRETSGGAGELFF.

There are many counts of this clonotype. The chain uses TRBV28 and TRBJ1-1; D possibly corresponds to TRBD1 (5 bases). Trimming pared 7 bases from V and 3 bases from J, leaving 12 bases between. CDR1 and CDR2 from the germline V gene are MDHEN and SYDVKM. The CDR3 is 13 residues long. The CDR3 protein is CASITAGHTEAFF. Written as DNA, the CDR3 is TGTGCCAGCATCACGGCGGGGCACACTGAAGCTTTCTTT.

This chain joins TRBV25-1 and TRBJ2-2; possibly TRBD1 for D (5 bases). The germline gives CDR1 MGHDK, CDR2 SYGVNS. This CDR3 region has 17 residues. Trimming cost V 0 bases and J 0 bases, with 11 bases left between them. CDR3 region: CASSEYWSGTNTGELFF. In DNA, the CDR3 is TGTGCCAGCAGTGAATACTGGTCAGGGACGAACACCGGGGAGCTGTTTTTT. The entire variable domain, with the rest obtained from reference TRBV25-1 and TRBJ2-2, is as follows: EADIYQTPRYLVIGTGKKITLECSQTMGHDKMYWYQQDPGMELHLIHYSYGVNSTEKGDLSSESTVSRIRTEHFPLTLESARPSHTSQYLCASSEYWSGTNTGELFFGEGSRLTVL.

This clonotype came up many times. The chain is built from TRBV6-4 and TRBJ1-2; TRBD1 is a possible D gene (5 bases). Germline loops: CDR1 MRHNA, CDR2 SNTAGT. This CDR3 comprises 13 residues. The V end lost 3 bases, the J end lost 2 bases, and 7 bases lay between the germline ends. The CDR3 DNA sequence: TGTGCCAGCAGTGAGGGACGGAACTATGGCTACACCTTC. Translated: CASSEGRNYGYTF.

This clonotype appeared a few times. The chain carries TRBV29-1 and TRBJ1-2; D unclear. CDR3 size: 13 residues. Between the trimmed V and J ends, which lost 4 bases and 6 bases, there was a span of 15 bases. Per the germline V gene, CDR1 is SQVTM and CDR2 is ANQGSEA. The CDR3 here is CSVVGSRVDGYTF. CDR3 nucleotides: TGCAGCGTTGTTGGCAGTCGGGTGGATGGCTACACCTTC.

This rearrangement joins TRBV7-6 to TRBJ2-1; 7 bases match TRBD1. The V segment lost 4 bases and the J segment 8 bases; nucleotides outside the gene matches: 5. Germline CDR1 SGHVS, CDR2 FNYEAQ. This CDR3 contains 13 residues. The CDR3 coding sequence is TGTGCCAGCAGCTCCCCCGGGACAGATGAGCAGTTCTTC. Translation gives CASSSPGTDEQFF.

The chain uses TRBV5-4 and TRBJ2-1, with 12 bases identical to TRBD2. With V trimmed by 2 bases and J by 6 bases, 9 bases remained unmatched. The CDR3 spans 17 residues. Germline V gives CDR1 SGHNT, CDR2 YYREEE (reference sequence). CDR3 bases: TGTGCCAGCAGCTTCCCTACGACTAGCGGGGGCGGCAATGAGCAGTTCTTC. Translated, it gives CASSFPTTSGGGNEQFF.

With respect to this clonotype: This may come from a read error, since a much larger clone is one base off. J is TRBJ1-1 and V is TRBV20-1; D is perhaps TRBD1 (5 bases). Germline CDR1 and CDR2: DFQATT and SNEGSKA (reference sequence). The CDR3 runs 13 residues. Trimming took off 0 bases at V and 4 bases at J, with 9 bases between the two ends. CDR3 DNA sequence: TGCAGTGCTAGAGAAGGGGAGGCCACTGAAGCTTTCTTT. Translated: CSAREGEATEAFF.

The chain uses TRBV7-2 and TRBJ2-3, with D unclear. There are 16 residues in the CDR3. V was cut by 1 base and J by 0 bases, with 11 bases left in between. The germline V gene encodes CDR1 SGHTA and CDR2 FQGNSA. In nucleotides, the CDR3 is TGTGCCAGCAGCTTAGATAGGAGTTCTAGCACAGATACGCAGTATTTT. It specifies CASSLDRSSSTDTQYF.

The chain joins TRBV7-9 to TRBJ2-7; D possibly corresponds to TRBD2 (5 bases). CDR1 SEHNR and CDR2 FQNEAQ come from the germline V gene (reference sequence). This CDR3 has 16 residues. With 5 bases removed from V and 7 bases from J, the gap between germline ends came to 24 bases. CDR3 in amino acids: CASSRAPGVSLEEQYF. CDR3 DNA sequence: TGTGCCAGCAGCCGAGCACCCGGGGTTTCTCTTGAAGAGCAGTACTTC.

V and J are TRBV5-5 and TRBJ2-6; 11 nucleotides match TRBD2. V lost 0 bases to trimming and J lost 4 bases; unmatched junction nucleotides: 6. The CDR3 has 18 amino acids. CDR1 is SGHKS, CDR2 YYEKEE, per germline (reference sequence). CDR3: CASSLAVAGGPGANVLTF. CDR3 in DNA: TGTGCCAGCAGCTTGGCGGTAGCGGGAGGGCCCGGGGCCAACGTCCTGACTTTC.

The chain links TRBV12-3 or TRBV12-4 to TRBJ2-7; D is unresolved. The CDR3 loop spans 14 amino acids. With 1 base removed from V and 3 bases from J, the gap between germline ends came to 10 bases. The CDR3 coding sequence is TGTGCCAGCAGTTTAGGGGCTAATTACTACGAGCAGTACTTC. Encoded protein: CASSLGANYYEQYF.

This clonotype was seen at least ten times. The DNA for the CDR3 is TGCGCCAGCAGCTCGATGGGGGGCGATACGCAGTATTTT. Protein: CASSSMGGDTQYF. The chain links TRBV5-1 to TRBJ2-3; perhaps D is TRBD1 or TRBD2 (6 bases each). Germline V lookup: CDR1 SGHRS, CDR2 YFSETQ. This CDR3 has 13 amino acids. Trimming cost V 3 bases and J 6 bases, with 11 bases left between them.

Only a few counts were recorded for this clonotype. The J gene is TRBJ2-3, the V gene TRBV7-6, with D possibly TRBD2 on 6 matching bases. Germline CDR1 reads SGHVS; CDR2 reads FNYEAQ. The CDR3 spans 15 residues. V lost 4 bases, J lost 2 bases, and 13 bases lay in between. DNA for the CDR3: TGTGCCAGCAGCTCGTCGACGGGAGTCACAGATACGCAGTATTTT. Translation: CASSSSTGVTDTQYF. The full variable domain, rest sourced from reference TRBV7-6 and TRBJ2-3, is GAGVSQSPRYKVTKRGQDVALRCDPISGHVSLYWYRQALGQGPEFLTYFNYEAQQDKSGLPNDRFSAERPEGSISTLTIQRTEQRDSAMYRCASSSSTGVTDTQYFGPGTRLTVL.

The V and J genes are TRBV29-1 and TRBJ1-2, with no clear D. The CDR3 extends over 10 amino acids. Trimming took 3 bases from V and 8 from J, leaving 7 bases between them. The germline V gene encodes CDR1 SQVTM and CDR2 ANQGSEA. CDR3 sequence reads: CSVEEGGYTF. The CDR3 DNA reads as TGCAGCGTTGAGGAGGGAGGCTACACCTTC.

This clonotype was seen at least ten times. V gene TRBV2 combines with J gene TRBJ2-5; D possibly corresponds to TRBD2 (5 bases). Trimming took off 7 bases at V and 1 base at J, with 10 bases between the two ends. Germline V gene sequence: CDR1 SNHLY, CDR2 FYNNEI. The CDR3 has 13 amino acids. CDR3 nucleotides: TGTGCCAGCAAACGGACTCGCCAAGAGACCCAGTACTTC. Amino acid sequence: CASKRTRQETQYF.

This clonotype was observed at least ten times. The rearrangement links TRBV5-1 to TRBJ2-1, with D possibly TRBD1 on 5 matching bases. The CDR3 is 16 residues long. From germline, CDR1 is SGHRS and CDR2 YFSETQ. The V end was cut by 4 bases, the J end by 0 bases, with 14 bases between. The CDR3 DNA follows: TGCGCCAGCAGCGTTGAAGGGGCGGTCTCCTACAATGAGCAGTTCTTC. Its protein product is CASSVEGAVSYNEQFF.

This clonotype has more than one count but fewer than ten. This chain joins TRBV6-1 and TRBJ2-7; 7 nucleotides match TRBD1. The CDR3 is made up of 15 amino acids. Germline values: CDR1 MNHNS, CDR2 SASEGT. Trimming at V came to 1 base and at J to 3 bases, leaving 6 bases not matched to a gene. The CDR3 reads CASSEGLTGLYEQYF. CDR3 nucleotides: TGTGCCAGCAGTGAAGGTTTGACAGGGCTCTACGAGCAGTACTTC.

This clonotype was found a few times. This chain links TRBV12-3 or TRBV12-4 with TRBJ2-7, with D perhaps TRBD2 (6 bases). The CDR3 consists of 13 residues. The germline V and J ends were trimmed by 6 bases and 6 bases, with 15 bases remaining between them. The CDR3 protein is CASSRARGSEQYF. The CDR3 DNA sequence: TGTGCCAGCAGCCGTGCCCGGGGGTCCGAGCAGTACTTC.

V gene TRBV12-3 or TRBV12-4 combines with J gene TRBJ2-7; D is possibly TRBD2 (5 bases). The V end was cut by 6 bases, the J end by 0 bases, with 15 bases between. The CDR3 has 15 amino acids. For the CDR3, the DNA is TGTGCCAGCAGCCGCGGGCCCGGGTTCTCCTACGAGCAGTACTTC. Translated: CASSRGPGFSYEQYF.

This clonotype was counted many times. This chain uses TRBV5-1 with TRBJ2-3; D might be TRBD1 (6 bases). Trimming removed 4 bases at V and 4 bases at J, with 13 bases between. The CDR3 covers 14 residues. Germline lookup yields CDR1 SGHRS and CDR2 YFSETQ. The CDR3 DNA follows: TGCGCCAGCAGCACACAGGGATTCTCAGATACGCAGTATTTT. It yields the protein CASSTQGFSDTQYF.

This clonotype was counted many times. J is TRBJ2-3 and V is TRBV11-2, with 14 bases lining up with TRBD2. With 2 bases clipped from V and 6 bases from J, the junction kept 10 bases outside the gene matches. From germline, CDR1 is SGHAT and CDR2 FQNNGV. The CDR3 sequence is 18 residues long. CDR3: CASSLPVTSGGEWDTQYF. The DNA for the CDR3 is TGTGCCAGCAGCTTACCCGTGACTAGCGGGGGGGAATGGGATACGCAGTATTTT.

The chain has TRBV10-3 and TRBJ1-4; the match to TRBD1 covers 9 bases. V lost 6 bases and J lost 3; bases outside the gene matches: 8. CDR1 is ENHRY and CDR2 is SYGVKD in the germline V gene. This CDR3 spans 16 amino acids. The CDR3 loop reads CAISYRGRFANEKLFF. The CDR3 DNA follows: TGTGCCATCAGCTACAGGGGGCGTTTCGCTAATGAAAAACTGTTTTTT.

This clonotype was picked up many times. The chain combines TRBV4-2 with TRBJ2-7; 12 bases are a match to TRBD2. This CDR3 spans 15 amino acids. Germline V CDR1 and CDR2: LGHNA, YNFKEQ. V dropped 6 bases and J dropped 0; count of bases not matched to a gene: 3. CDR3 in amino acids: CASSPTSGSSYEQYF. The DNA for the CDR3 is TGTGCCAGCAGTCCGACTAGCGGGAGCTCCTACGAGCAGTACTTC.